These T cell receptor beta chains were read from a single sample in a study of regulatory T cells in long-lasting Graves disease. TCRdb reprocessed the multiplex PCR reads via MiXCR and lists one record per CDR3 protein. The sample has approximately 300,000 distinct CDR3 sequences; more than 15% are singletons. The source was peripheral blood mononuclear cells (PBMCs), collected at new diagnosis, from a patient treated with antithyroid drugs. These receptors were obtained from a female donor with Graves disease. Each CDR3 is given with its conserved first and last residue. Each record gives: D gene, J gene, V gene, clone size, CDR3 DNA, CDR3 protein. D genes are given only for firm matches. Some rows mark clone size as missing; the rest say once, few, many or name a class of expanded clone.

TRBD2,TRBJ2-1,TRBV12-3/TRBV12-4,many,TGTGCCAGCAGTTTGGGCGGGAGGGCCGACAATGAGCAGTTCTTC,CASSLGGRADNEQFF
TRBD2,TRBJ2-3,TRBV5-6,NA,TGTGTCAGCAGCCCCCGACTAGCGGGAGGCCCTATTGATACGCAGTATTTT,CVSSPRLAGGPIDTQYF
NA,TRBJ1-2,TRBV2,few,TGTGCCAGCAGGACAGCCGGTGGGGGGACGAGTTTTGGCTACACCTTC,CASRTAGGGTSFGYTF
TRBD1,TRBJ1-2,TRBV20-1,NA,TGCAGTGCTAGAGCCCCGGACAGGGGCCTTCAAAACTATGGCTACACCTTC,CSARAPDRGLQNYGYTF
NA,TRBJ2-5,TRBV6-1,NA,TGTGCCAGCAGGACGGGAGTGGGGACCCAGTACTTC,CASRTGVGTQYF
TRBD2,TRBJ2-3,TRBV10-3,many,TGTGCCATCAGTGGACTAGCGGGGAGCACAGATACGCAGTATTTT,CAISGLAGSTDTQYF
NA,TRBJ1-2,TRBV7-2,many,TGTGCCAGCAGCTTAGACCCCAAACCCATTCGACGACGGACTAACTATGGCTACACCTTC,CASSLDPKPIRRRTNYGYTF
NA,TRBJ2-1,TRBV12-3/TRBV12-4,many,TGTGCCAGCAGTGTCCGGGGAGAAGTGCAGTTCTTC,CASSVRGEVQFF
TRBD1,TRBJ2-3,TRBV2,many,TGTGCCAGCAGTGCCGGGACAGGGCAGTGGGATGATACGCAGTATTTT,CASSAGTGQWDDTQYF
NA,TRBJ2-5,TRBV12-3/TRBV12-4,many,TGTGCCAGCAGTCAAAACGGAAGACCCGAAGAGACCCAGTACTTC,CASSQNGRPEETQYF
TRBD1,TRBJ1-5,TRBV19,NA,TGTGCCAGTAGTATAGGACAGGGAGACAATCGGCCCCAGCATTTT,CASSIGQGDNRPQHF
NA,TRBJ2-5,TRBV7-9,many,TGTGCCAGCAGCTTGGGCTATCAGGAGACCCAGTACTTC,CASSLGYQETQYF
NA,TRBJ1-1,TRBV19,many,TGTGCCACCACCCTGGGACTTCAGAACACTGAAGCTTTCTTT,CATTLGLQNTEAFF
NA,TRBJ2-2,TRBV7-3,many,TGTGCCAGCAGCTTAACCCCCTCCACCGGGGAGCTGTTTTTT,CASSLTPSTGELFF
NA,TRBJ1-3,TRBV18,few,TGTGCCAGCTCACCACTTAACGCAGGGTACTCTGGAAACACCATATATTTT,CASSPLNAGYSGNTIYF
TRBD1,TRBJ1-1,TRBV19,few,TGTGCCAGTAAAAAGACAGGGGGGACTGAAGCTTTCTTT,CASKKTGGTEAFF
NA,TRBJ1-2,TRBV29-1,NA,TGCAGCGTTGAGGCAGGGGAGACCTATGGCTACACCTTC,CSVEAGETYGYTF
TRBD1,TRBJ2-5,TRBV5-1,few,TGCGCCAGCAGCCCGGAGGGACAGGGAGAGACCCAGTACTTC,CASSPEGQGETQYF
NA,TRBJ2-7,TRBV5-5,few,TGTGCCAGCAGCTTGGCCTCCTCTGCTACTAGCCCCGGCGAGCAGTACTTC,CASSLASSATSPGEQYF
TRBD1,TRBJ2-3,TRBV5-1,many,TGCGCCAGCAGCCCCAGGGGGCAGGCAGATACGCAGTATTTT,CASSPRGQADTQYF
NA,TRBJ2-3,TRBV11-2,NA,TGTGCCAGCAGCTTCCGATCTTTCGGGAGCCGAAACACAGATACGCAGTATTTT,CASSFRSFGSRNTDTQYF
TRBD1,TRBJ2-5,TRBV24-1,many,TGTGCCACCAGTGACCCGGACAGGCAAGAGACCCAGTACTTC,CATSDPDRQETQYF
NA,TRBJ2-1,TRBV7-2,many,TGTGCCAGCGAATTCTCGGTACTAGCTGCCCACAATGAGCAGTTCTTC,CASEFSVLAAHNEQFF
NA,TRBJ1-4,TRBV5-6,many,TGTGCCAGCAGCTTGTATCCGTCGGGAGAAAAACTGTTTTTT,CASSLYPSGEKLFF
NA,TRBJ1-4,TRBV12-3/TRBV12-4,many,TGTGCCAGCACCCAGGACCCCAATGAAAAACTGTTTTTT,CASTQDPNEKLFF
NA,TRBJ2-1,TRBV3-1,many,TGTGCCAGCAGCCAAGATCTCGAATCCAATGAGCAGTTCTTC,CASSQDLESNEQFF
TRBD1,TRBJ2-7,TRBV7-9,many,TGTGCCAGCAGCGCGGACAGGGGGAAATCCTACGAGCAGTACTTC,CASSADRGKSYEQYF
NA,TRBJ2-7,TRBV5-1,few,TGCGCCAGCAGCTTGGAAGTCTCGCGGGTCTACGAGCAGTACTTC,CASSLEVSRVYEQYF
TRBD2,TRBJ2-7,TRBV6-1,many,TGTGCCAGCTCCCTCGCCCTTTCCGAGCGGGAGGGTTACGAGCAGTACTTC,CASSLALSEREGYEQYF
TRBD1,TRBJ2-7,TRBV7-2,many,TGTGCCAGCAGCTCGGACAGGGGCCCCTACGAGCAGTACTTC,CASSSDRGPYEQYF
NA,TRBJ1-5,TRBV5-1,NA,TGTGCCAGCAGCCTCGGACACAGTGGAGGCAATCAGCCCCAGCATTTT,CASSLGHSGGNQPQHF
NA,TRBJ2-7,TRBV11-2,many,TGTGCCAGCAGCTCGAGCGGATCCTACGAGCAGTACTTC,CASSSSGSYEQYF
TRBD2,TRBJ2-7,TRBV5-1,NA,TGCGCCAGCAGCTTCGGGACTACCTCCTACGAGCAGTACTTC,CASSFGTTSYEQYF
TRBD1,TRBJ2-5,TRBV19,few,TGTGCCAGTAGTACCCCGACAGGGGGTGTAGGGGAGACCCAGTACTTC,CASSTPTGGVGETQYF
NA,TRBJ2-7,TRBV6-1,many,TGTGCCAGCAGTGAAGACAGGGGAAACGGGAGGCAGTACTTC,CASSEDRGNGRQYF
TRBD1,TRBJ2-1,TRBV28,many,TGTGCCAGCAGGTCGACAGGGGTAAGCACCTACAATGAGCAGTTCTTC,CASRSTGVSTYNEQFF
TRBD1,TRBJ1-1,TRBV18,NA,TGTGCCAGCTCAGGGGGACAGGGGACCTCCCGTGGCACTGAAGCTTTCTTT,CASSGGQGTSRGTEAFF
NA,TRBJ1-3,TRBV19,many,TGTGCCAGTGGTCTGGTGGGAAACACCATATATTTT,CASGLVGNTIYF
TRBD2,TRBJ2-2,TRBV7-2,many,TGTGCCAGCAGCTTAAGCGGGAGGGCCGCAGGGGAGCTGTTTTTT,CASSLSGRAAGELFF
NA,TRBJ2-3,TRBV29-1,NA,TGCAGCGTTGAGGGCCTCTTCGCGACTAGTGGAGATACGCAGTATTTT,CSVEGLFATSGDTQYF
NA,TRBJ1-5,TRBV12-3/TRBV12-4,many,TGTGCCAGCAGTTCTTGGGGGGTAGACAATCAGCCCCAGCATTTT,CASSSWGVDNQPQHF
NA,TRBJ2-5,TRBV10-2,many,TGCGCCAGCAGGGGGGTCGGGGCGCAAGAGACCCAGTACTTC,CASRGVGAQETQYF